This TCR beta chain was sequenced in a study of blood T cell repertoires in COVID-19. Authors' methods: Estimated nucleated cell counts came from reference gene primer amplification. Data came from immunoSEQ multiplex PCR; TCRdb stores just in-frame clones and leaves some out. V and J calls and clone size are given by that table; D and trimming were obtained from the DNA. Here the sample spans about 200,000 clones, more than 65% being singletons. This clone came up a few times. Adults between about 18 and 89 years of age took part from some 25 US areas. The study assigned cohorts using participant-reported clinical history. The sample taken for sequencing was PBMCs or T cells enriched from blood (not recorded which). This TCR was recovered from a man aged 35 to 55 who had recovered from COVID-19.

The CDR3 sequence is CASEVWAGGNQPQHF. The CDR3, as DNA: TGTGCCAGCGAGGTTTGGGCAGGGGGCAATCAGCCCCAGCATTTT. The V call is TRBV6-5, the J call TRBJ1-5; TRBD1 is a possible D gene (6 bases). Germline CDR1 and CDR2: MNHEY and SVGAGI. The CDR3 is 15 amino acids. V dropped 8 bases and J dropped 2 bases, with 16 bases sitting between them.